A selection of T cell receptor beta chains follows, all from one sample in a study of T cell repertoires in cytomegalovirus infection. TCRdb ran MiXCR on the reads and lists one entry per CDR3 protein. The table lists 450,000 to 550,000 distinct CDR3 sequences, approximately 16% of them singletons, with more than 20% in the top ten. The sample comprised CD8+ T cells from PBMCs. The receptors were gathered from a human donor in good health (CMV status not recorded). Some clones in this sample may be carry-over from other donors' samples. The CDR3 runs from the conserved cysteine through the conserved F or W. A D gene is named only where the DNA matches it firmly. Where a row states a size, it is once, few, many or the class of an expanded clone; other rows omit it.

d_call j_call clone_size v_call cdr3_aa cdr3_nt
NA TRBJ1-1 few TRBV9 CASSVADLGTEAFF TGTGCCAGCAGCGTAGCAGACTTGGGAACTGAAGCTTTCTTT
NA TRBJ1-4 NA TRBV5-5 CASSLGQMNEKLFF TGTGCCAGCAGCTTGGGACAGATGAATGAAAAACTTTTTTTT
TRBD1 TRBJ2-7 few TRBV9 CASSADRGQREQYF TGTGCCAGCAGCGCGGACAGGGGTCAACGCGAGCAGTACTTC
NA TRBJ2-2 few TRBV7-3 CASSLGRVITGELFF TGTGCCAGCAGCCTCGGCAGGGTGATCACCGGGGAGCTGTTTTTT
NA TRBJ1-6 many TRBV7-9 CASSPRISTARNSPLHF TGTGCCAGCAGCCCCCGCATCTCGACAGCTAGAAATTCACCCCTCCACTTT
NA TRBJ2-7 NA TRBV14 CASSQINRAHEQYF TGTGCCAGCAGCCAGATAAACAGGGCCCACGAGCAGTACTTC
NA TRBJ2-5 many TRBV7-2 CASSPRRSGPWGETQYF TGTGCCAGCAGCCCCCGTCGAAGCGGGCCATGGGGAGAGACCCAGTACTTC
NA TRBJ2-2 few TRBV28 CASRDAAGTLYDGELFF TGTGCCAGCAGGGACGCAGCCGGGACGCTTTATGACGGGGAGCTGTTTTTT
NA TRBJ2-2 NA TRBV9 CASSAQSGGPGELFF TGTGCCAGCAGCGCCCAAAGTGGGGGGCCCGGGGAGCTGTTTTTT
TRBD1 TRBJ1-5 NA TRBV7-6 CASSPGTGGYSNQPQHF TGTGCCAGCAGCCCCGGGACAGGGGGCTACAGCAATCAGCCCCAGCATTTT
TRBD1 TRBJ1-1 NA TRBV20-1 CSAPRGPRQGPMNTEAFF TGCAGTGCTCCACGGGGGCCTAGACAGGGGCCCATGAACACTGAAGCTTTCTTT
NA TRBJ2-1 NA TRBV30 CAWRAAQSGLYNEQFF TGTGCCTGGAGAGCAGCGCAATCGGGACTCTACAATGAGCAGTTCTTC
NA TRBJ2-3 few TRBV6-1 CASRQGLGGTDTQYF TGTGCCAGCAGACAGGGTTTAGGAGGCACAGATACGCAGTATTTT